This TCR beta chain was captured by sequencing in a study of CD8+CD57+ T cells in acquired aplastic anemia. Whole-study findings and limits: Around 29 CD8+ CDR3 sequences were shared between patients and controls.

V lost 5 bases and J lost 0, with 10 bases in between. From germline, CDR1 is LNHDA and CDR2 SQIVND (reference sequence). The CDR3 loop spans 14 amino acids. Genomic DNA templated the TCR beta VDJ and CDR3 profiling. Using its own MiXCR run on the reads, TCRdb lists one record per CDR3 protein. This sample carries 150,000 to 200,000 distinct CDR3 sequences, around 48% of them seen once, and the ten largest clones take approximately 3%. This clonotype was found many times. The antigen is undetermined. Those patients picked for sequencing had displayed CD8+CD57+ cell expansion on flow cytometry. The sample taken for sequencing was sorted CD4+, CD8+, or CD8+CD57+ T cells (not recorded which) from PBMCs. This TCR was sampled from a human donor with aplastic anemia. The rearrangement links TRBV19 to TRBJ1-1; D perhaps matches TRBD1 (5 bases). In nucleotides, the CDR3 is TGTGCCAGTAGTGTTCCGGGGGTGAACACTGAAGCTTTCTTT. Amino acid sequence: CASSVPGVNTEAFF.